A selection of T cell receptor beta chains follows, all from one sample in a study of blood T cell repertoires in COVID-19. Using immunoSEQ multiplex PCR, the repertoire was profiled, and TCRdb retains in-frame clones only, with some absent. This table holds tens of thousands of clones, more than 90% found once. What was sequenced was peripheral blood. The receptor source for this set is a human donor with active COVID-19. The donor label of this sample is uncertain. The CDR3 runs from the conserved cysteine through the conserved F or W. Each record gives: V gene, clone size, J gene, D gene, CDR3 DNA, CDR3 protein. A D gene is named only where the DNA matches it firmly. Clone size is stated in some rows and not others, as once, few, many or a class when expanded.

V gene: TRBV20-1; clone size: once; J gene: TRBJ2-1; D gene: TRBD2; CDR3 DNA: TGCAGTGCCCAACTAGCGAATGAGCAGTTCTTC; CDR3 protein: CSAQLANEQFF
V gene: TRBV7-8; clone size: -; J gene: TRBJ2-7; D gene: -; CDR3 DNA: TGTGCCAGCAGCCCATCAGGGGAAGAGCAGTACTTC; CDR3 protein: CASSPSGEEQYF
V gene: TRBV28; clone size: -; J gene: TRBJ1-1; D gene: TRBD1; CDR3 DNA: TGTGCCAGCAGTAAGGGGGACAGGGATGACACTGAAGCTTTCTTT; CDR3 protein: CASSKGDRDDTEAFF
V gene: TRBV21-1; clone size: -; J gene: TRBJ1-6; D gene: -; CDR3 DNA: TGTGCCAGCAGCAAAGCGCTCGGGGGGAGATATTCACCCCTCCACTTT; CDR3 protein: CASSKALGGRYSPLHF
V gene: TRBV4-3; clone size: -; J gene: TRBJ2-5; D gene: TRBD1; CDR3 DNA: TGCGCCAGCAGCCAAGGGCTGGGACAGGGGCGTTTTGGAGAGACCCAGTACTTC; CDR3 protein: CASSQGLGQGRFGETQYF
V gene: TRBV4-2; clone size: -; J gene: TRBJ2-7; D gene: TRBD2; CDR3 DNA: TGTGCCAGCAGCCAAGCGACTAGCGGGGGCGTCTACGAGCAGTACTTC; CDR3 protein: CASSQATSGGVYEQYF
V gene: TRBV7-8; clone size: few; J gene: TRBJ2-3; D gene: TRBD1; CDR3 DNA: TGTGCCAGCAGCCGGGACAGGGGTAGCTCAGATACGCAGTATTTT; CDR3 protein: CASSRDRGSSDTQYF
V gene: TRBV4-3; clone size: -; J gene: TRBJ2-1; D gene: -; CDR3 DNA: TGCGCCAGCAGCCAAGGGGACTTCGGGGGCAATGAGCAGTTCTTC; CDR3 protein: CASSQGDFGGNEQFF
V gene: TRBV6-5; clone size: -; J gene: TRBJ1-1; D gene: -; CDR3 DNA: TGTGCCAGCAGTTACTCTTTCACAGGGCCGAATGGTGAAGCTTTCTTT; CDR3 protein: CASSYSFTGPNGEAFF
V gene: TRBV21-1; clone size: -; J gene: TRBJ2-1; D gene: -; CDR3 DNA: TGTGCCAGCAGCAAAGAGGGCTCGACTAGCGGGACCTATGAGCAGTTCTTC; CDR3 protein: CASSKEGSTSGTYEQFF
V gene: TRBV9; clone size: -; J gene: TRBJ2-1; D gene: -; CDR3 DNA: TGTGCCAGCAGCAACACCCCTCAAGAGGACTTAGCCTACAATGAGCAGTTCTTC; CDR3 protein: CASSNTPQEDLAYNEQFF
V gene: TRBV7-8; clone size: once; J gene: TRBJ2-4; D gene: -; CDR3 DNA: TGTGCCAGCACCCCCCTCACGGCAGCTCGGCGGGTCGAAAACATTCAGTACTTC; CDR3 protein: CASTPLTAARRVENIQYF
V gene: TRBV9; clone size: -; J gene: TRBJ2-7; D gene: -; CDR3 DNA: TGTGCCAGCAGCGTAGGAGGGGTGCGAAGGGGGGAGCAGTACTTC; CDR3 protein: CASSVGGVRRGEQYF
V gene: TRBV5-1; clone size: -; J gene: TRBJ2-7; D gene: TRBD2; CDR3 DNA: TGCGCCAGCAGCCCATCCCCGGGACTAGCGGGACTCGAGCAGTACTTC; CDR3 protein: CASSPSPGLAGLEQYF
V gene: TRBV27; clone size: -; J gene: TRBJ2-1; D gene: -; CDR3 DNA: TGTGCCAGCAGTTTACCCCCGTTAAACAATGAGCAGTTCTTC; CDR3 protein: CASSLPPLNNEQFF
V gene: TRBV18; clone size: -; J gene: TRBJ2-1; D gene: TRBD1; CDR3 DNA: TGTGCCAGCTCACGAGGGACAGACAATGAGCAGTTCTTC; CDR3 protein: CASSRGTDNEQFF
V gene: TRBV27; clone size: -; J gene: TRBJ2-2; D gene: TRBD2; CDR3 DNA: TGTGCCAGCGCCATAGCGGGAGGTAACACCGGGGAGCTGTTTTTT; CDR3 protein: CASAIAGGNTGELFF
V gene: TRBV27; clone size: -; J gene: TRBJ2-7; D gene: TRBD2; CDR3 DNA: TGTGCCAGCAGTTTTCGAGCGGGAGGGCCCCACGAGCAGTACTTC; CDR3 protein: CASSFRAGGPHEQYF
V gene: TRBV24-1; clone size: -; J gene: TRBJ2-1; D gene: -; CDR3 DNA: TGTGCCACCAGTGATCCGACTGGGGCTGAGCAGTTCTTC; CDR3 protein: CATSDPTGAEQFF
V gene: TRBV5-1; clone size: -; J gene: TRBJ2-1; D gene: TRBD1; CDR3 DNA: TGCGCCAGCAGCTTGACGCCGACAGGGAGCTCCTACAATGAGCAGTTCTTC; CDR3 protein: CASSLTPTGSSYNEQFF
V gene: TRBV29-1; clone size: -; J gene: TRBJ2-3; D gene: TRBD1; CDR3 DNA: TGCAGCGCCGGACAGGGGCCGGTAGATACGCAGTATTTT; CDR3 protein: CSAGQGPVDTQYF
V gene: TRBV7-2; clone size: -; J gene: TRBJ1-2; D gene: -; CDR3 DNA: TGTGCCAGCAGCCCGCGGGCGCCGGACTATGGCTACACCTTC; CDR3 protein: CASSPRAPDYGYTF
V gene: TRBV28; clone size: -; J gene: TRBJ1-1; D gene: -; CDR3 DNA: TGTGCCAGCAGGCCCGGGGGAAGCTCCGTCGAAGCTTTCTTT; CDR3 protein: CASRPGGSSVEAFF
V gene: TRBV28; clone size: few; J gene: TRBJ1-6; D gene: -; CDR3 DNA: TGTGCCAGCAGGCCTGGAGGGGGGGCTGATTCACCCCTCCACTTT; CDR3 protein: CASRPGGGADSPLHF
V gene: TRBV15; clone size: few; J gene: TRBJ2-2; D gene: -; CDR3 DNA: TGTGCCACCAGCAGAGATTTGGGAGAAGTCACCGGGGAGCTGTTTTTT; CDR3 protein: CATSRDLGEVTGELFF
V gene: TRBV7-8; clone size: -; J gene: TRBJ1-5; D gene: -; CDR3 DNA: TGTGCCAGCAGCTTCGTGGGGGGTAGCAATCAGCCCCAGCATTTT; CDR3 protein: CASSFVGGSNQPQHF
V gene: TRBV28; clone size: -; J gene: TRBJ1-5; D gene: TRBD1; CDR3 DNA: TGTGCCAGCAGTTCGACAGGGGCTAGGCAGCCCCAGCATTTT; CDR3 protein: CASSSTGARQPQHF
V gene: TRBV7-9; clone size: once; J gene: TRBJ1-1; D gene: TRBD1; CDR3 DNA: TGTGCCAGCAGCATTGCGGACAGGGGGAACACTGAAGCTTTCTTT; CDR3 protein: CASSIADRGNTEAFF
V gene: TRBV15; clone size: -; J gene: TRBJ1-6; D gene: TRBD1; CDR3 DNA: TGTGCCACCAGCGCGGGACAGTTCAATTCACCCCTCCACTTT; CDR3 protein: CATSAGQFNSPLHF
V gene: TRBV13; clone size: -; J gene: TRBJ1-6; D gene: TRBD1; CDR3 DNA: TGTGCCAGCAGCTGGGGACAGACCTCTTCACCCCTCCACTTT; CDR3 protein: CASSWGQTSSPLHF
V gene: TRBV7-2; clone size: -; J gene: TRBJ1-3; D gene: -; CDR3 DNA: TGTGCCAGCAGCCCAGGACTGGGGGGAAACACCATATATTTT; CDR3 protein: CASSPGLGGNTIYF
V gene: TRBV6-2/TRBV6-3; clone size: -; J gene: TRBJ1-1; D gene: -; CDR3 DNA: TGTGCCAGCAGTTACAGGGGCCGGCCTGAAGCTTTCTTT; CDR3 protein: CASSYRGRPEAFF
V gene: TRBV24-1; clone size: -; J gene: TRBJ2-3; D gene: TRBD2; CDR3 DNA: TGTGCCACCACTAATCGGCTAGCGGGAGTCCCAGATACGCAGTATTTT; CDR3 protein: CATTNRLAGVPDTQYF
V gene: TRBV5-1; clone size: -; J gene: TRBJ2-7; D gene: TRBD1; CDR3 DNA: TGCGCCAGCAGCTTGGTGCAGGGGGCCATCCTCTACGAGCAGTACTTC; CDR3 protein: CASSLVQGAILYEQYF
V gene: TRBV3-1/TRBV3-2; clone size: -; J gene: TRBJ2-7; D gene: -; CDR3 DNA: TGTGCCAGCAGCCAATTCGGTAGTAGCACCTCCTACGAGCAGTACTTC; CDR3 protein: CASSQFGSSTSYEQYF
V gene: TRBV28; clone size: -; J gene: TRBJ1-2; D gene: TRBD1; CDR3 DNA: TGTGCCAGCAGTTCCGGGGGACAGGGGGCGGGCTACACCTTC; CDR3 protein: CASSSGGQGAGYTF
V gene: TRBV30; clone size: -; J gene: TRBJ2-1; D gene: TRBD2; CDR3 DNA: TGTGCCTGGGCATCCGGACTAGCATATGAGCAGTTCTTC; CDR3 protein: CAWASGLAYEQFF
V gene: TRBV4-3; clone size: -; J gene: TRBJ2-6; D gene: -; CDR3 DNA: TGCGCCAGCAGCCAAGATGTCCAGGGTGGGGCCAACGTCCTGACTTTC; CDR3 protein: CASSQDVQGGANVLTF
V gene: TRBV27; clone size: -; J gene: TRBJ2-1; D gene: TRBD1; CDR3 DNA: TGTGCCAGCAGTTTTGTGGACAGGTCCGTTGAGCAGTTCTTC; CDR3 protein: CASSFVDRSVEQFF
V gene: TRBV10-2; clone size: -; J gene: TRBJ2-3; D gene: TRBD2; CDR3 DNA: TGCGCCAGCAGAGGGGAGACTAGCGGCAGCACAGATACGCAGTATTTT; CDR3 protein: CASRGETSGSTDTQYF
V gene: TRBV12-3/TRBV12-4; clone size: -; J gene: TRBJ2-7; D gene: TRBD2; CDR3 DNA: TGTGCCAGCAACGGACTAGCGGGAGCTAAGCAGTACTTC; CDR3 protein: CASNGLAGAKQYF
V gene: TRBV7-6; clone size: -; J gene: TRBJ1-6; D gene: -; CDR3 DNA: TGTGCCAGCAGCCCCTCCCCGTCCTACCTACCCCTCCACTTT; CDR3 protein: CASSPSPSYLPLHF
V gene: TRBV11-2; clone size: -; J gene: TRBJ2-3; D gene: -; CDR3 DNA: TGTGCCAGCAGCTTACGGGGGAGCTGGTCAGATACGCAGTATTTT; CDR3 protein: CASSLRGSWSDTQYF
V gene: TRBV9; clone size: -; J gene: TRBJ2-3; D gene: -; CDR3 DNA: TGTGCCAGCACCGGCACAGGGCCCTCCACAGATACGCAGTATTTT; CDR3 protein: CASTGTGPSTDTQYF
V gene: TRBV2; clone size: -; J gene: TRBJ2-2; D gene: TRBD2; CDR3 DNA: TGTGCCAGCACCCCCGGGGGGGGCCGATACGGGGAGCTGTTTTTT; CDR3 protein: CASTPGGGRYGELFF
V gene: TRBV28; clone size: -; J gene: TRBJ2-5; D gene: -; CDR3 DNA: TGTGCCAGCAGTTCACAGGGCCAAGAGACCCAGTACTTC; CDR3 protein: CASSSQGQETQYF
V gene: TRBV5-1; clone size: -; J gene: TRBJ2-3; D gene: -; CDR3 DNA: TGCGCCAGCAGCTTCAGCGGTCGGAACACAGATACGCAGTATTTT; CDR3 protein: CASSFSGRNTDTQYF
V gene: TRBV27; clone size: -; J gene: TRBJ2-6; D gene: -; CDR3 DNA: TGTGCCAGCAGTTTTTCGGGCTCTGGGGCCAACGTCCTGACTTTC; CDR3 protein: CASSFSGSGANVLTF
V gene: TRBV27; clone size: -; J gene: TRBJ1-5; D gene: TRBD1; CDR3 DNA: TGTGCCAGCAGTTTAGTGCGGACAGGGGGCTCCGTGGGCAATCAGCCCCAGCATTTT; CDR3 protein: CASSLVRTGGSVGNQPQHF
V gene: TRBV29-1; clone size: -; J gene: TRBJ2-2; D gene: TRBD2; CDR3 DNA: TGCAGCGTTGGAGCGGGGGCGAACACCGGGGAGCTGTTTTTT; CDR3 protein: CSVGAGANTGELFF
V gene: TRBV11-1; clone size: -; J gene: TRBJ2-3; D gene: -; CDR3 DNA: TGTGCCAGCAGCCCCCAGGAGGACGATACGCAGTATTTT; CDR3 protein: CASSPQEDDTQYF
V gene: TRBV10-3; clone size: -; J gene: TRBJ1-4; D gene: -; CDR3 DNA: TGTGCCATCAGGGACATAAATAATGAAAAACTGTTTTTT; CDR3 protein: CAIRDINNEKLFF
V gene: TRBV21-1; clone size: -; J gene: TRBJ2-7; D gene: -; CDR3 DNA: TGTGCCAGCAGCAAATCCGGGGACGAGCAGTACTTC; CDR3 protein: CASSKSGDEQYF
V gene: TRBV21-1; clone size: once; J gene: TRBJ2-3; D gene: -; CDR3 DNA: TGTGCCAGCGGGCCTAGGACTAGCGGGACCCCTAGCACAGATACGCAGTATTTT; CDR3 protein: CASGPRTSGTPSTDTQYF
V gene: TRBV19; clone size: -; J gene: TRBJ2-5; D gene: -; CDR3 DNA: TGTGCCAGTAGCCGTAGCCTGGGTGGAGAGACCCAGTACTTC; CDR3 protein: CASSRSLGGETQYF
V gene: TRBV28; clone size: -; J gene: TRBJ2-6; D gene: -; CDR3 DNA: TGTGCCAGCGGATCTAGCTCTGGGGCCAACGTCCTGACTTTC; CDR3 protein: CASGSSSGANVLTF